These T cell receptor beta chains were read from a single sample in a study of graft-versus-host responses after intestinal transplantation. Generated by immunoSEQ multiplex PCR, the TCRdb table keeps only in-frame clones and is missing some. The repertoire holds approximately 33,000 clones, roughly 83% seen once, with approximately 20% in the top ten. No antigen has been assigned to these receptors. The sample consisted of unstimulated CD8+ T cells sorted from spleen or lymph node cells, taken before intestinal transplant. The receptors shown here come from a human donor who received an intestinal transplant. Both conserved end residues are part of each CDR3. Each record gives: D gene, J gene, V gene, clone size, CDR3 DNA, CDR3 protein. The D gene is left open where the match is weak. For some rows the clone size is stated as once, few or many, or as a class when expanded; others skip it.

>-|TRBJ2-7|TRBV1|once
TGCACCAGCAGCCAATCGACTAGCGGGTATACCTACGAGCAGTACTTC
CTSSQSTSGYTYEQYF
>-|TRBJ1-2|TRBV15|-
TGTGCCACCAGCCCCCCCGGTGGCTATGGCTACACCTTC
CATSPPGGYGYTF
>TRBD1|TRBJ1-1|TRBV19|-
TGTGCCAGTAGTATATGGACAGGGGGCGCAACTGAAGCTTTCTTT
CASSIWTGGATEAFF
>TRBD1|TRBJ2-7|TRBV15|-
TGTGCCACCAGCACCATCTCGACAGGGGGCCACGAGCAGTACTTC
CATSTISTGGHEQYF
>TRBD1|TRBJ2-7|TRBV4-1|-
TGCGCCAGCAGCCTGGACAGGGGGCAGTACGAGCAGTACTTC
CASSLDRGQYEQYF
>TRBD1|TRBJ2-1|TRBV6-1|-
TGTGCCAGCAGTTTTGGGGGGACAGGTGAGCAGTTCTTC
CASSFGGTGEQFF
>-|TRBJ1-1|TRBV5-1|-
TGCGCCAGCAGCTTGGGGTTGGGGAGCACTGAAGCTTTCTTT
CASSLGLGSTEAFF
>TRBD1|TRBJ2-3|TRBV28|-
TGTGCCAGCAGTTTTGCCAGGGGGCCAGATACGCAGTATTTT
CASSFARGPDTQYF
>-|TRBJ1-1|TRBV6-5|-
TGTGCCAGCAGTTTATTCATGGGGGCGTGGGCAGCTTTCTTT
CASSLFMGAWAAFF
>-|TRBJ2-5|TRBV14|-
TGTGCCAGCAGCCAAGTTTTACGGGAGACCCAGTACTTC
CASSQVLRETQYF
>TRBD2|TRBJ2-3|TRBV13|-
TGTGCCAGCAGCTTTAGGAATCGGGGGGACACAGATACGCAGTATTTT
CASSFRNRGDTDTQYF
>TRBD2|TRBJ2-5|TRBV28|-
TGTGCCAGCAGTCTAGCGGGGAGGGGGGAGACCCAGTACTTC
CASSLAGRGETQYF
>TRBD1|TRBJ2-7|TRBV29-1|-
TGCAGCGTTATACCCGGGACAGCTCTCTCCTACGAGCAGTACTTC
CSVIPGTALSYEQYF
>TRBD1|TRBJ2-4|TRBV15|-
TGTGCCACCAGCAGAGATCTGGACAGGAGAATAGCCAAAAACATTCAGTACTTC
CATSRDLDRRIAKNIQYF
>TRBD1|TRBJ1-4|TRBV14|-
TGTGCCAGCAGCCTGAGGACAGGGGCGGATGAAAAACTGTTTTTT
CASSLRTGADEKLFF
>-|TRBJ1-4|TRBV4-1|-
TGCGCCAGCAGCCAGGGAGGGGCTCCAACTAATGAAAAACTGTTTTTT
CASSQGGAPTNEKLFF
>-|TRBJ1-1|TRBV7-9|-
TGTGCCAGCAGTCCACGGGGCAGGGGTATGAACACTGAAGCTTTCTTT
CASSPRGRGMNTEAFF
>-|TRBJ2-7|TRBV28|-
TGTGCCAGCAGTCCTCCCTTGGGACATACGCTCCTATACGAGCAGTACTTC
CASSPPLGHTLLYEQYF
>TRBD2|TRBJ2-7|TRBV4-1|-
TGCGCCAGCAGTCAAGGACTAGCGGGCCATCAAAACTTC
CASSQGLAGHQNF
>-|TRBJ1-2|TRBV5-1|-
TGCGCCAGCAGCTTGGCCAGCGGGGGCCGGAACTATGGCTACACCTTC
CASSLASGGRNYGYTF
>TRBD1|TRBJ2-5|TRBV4-1|few
TGCGCCAGCAGCCAGGCACAGGGGGGTCAAGAGACCCAGTACTTC
CASSQAQGGQETQYF
>-|TRBJ2-3|TRBV7-9|-
TGTGCCAGCAGCTTAGTTAGCTCCTGGCAGTATTTT
CASSLVSSWQYF
>TRBD2|TRBJ2-2|TRBV19|-
TGTGCCAGTAGTTTACTAGCGGAGGGGTCCGGGGAGCTGTTTTTT
CASSLLAEGSGELFF
>-|TRBJ2-7|TRBV5-1|-
TGCGCCAGCAGCCCACCTTGGAGCGGGCGCGACGAGCAGTACTTC
CASSPPWSGRDEQYF
>TRBD2|TRBJ2-7|TRBV6-6|few
TGTGCCAGCAAGGGACTAGCGGGAGCCGGCTACGAGCAGTACTTC
CASKGLAGAGYEQYF
>-|TRBJ1-6|TRBV2|-
TGTGCCAGCAGTGTGGTCGGGAGCTCCTATAATTCACCCCTCCACTTT
CASSVVGSSYNSPLHF
>TRBD1|TRBJ2-3|TRBV5-1|-
TGCGCCAGCAGCGCCCTGGGACAGTTAGCCGCAGATACGCAGTATTTT
CASSALGQLAADTQYF
>-|TRBJ1-1|TRBV7-9|once
TGTGCCAGCAGCCAAATGAACACTGAAGCTTTCTTT
CASSQMNTEAFF
>-|TRBJ2-7|TRBV11-2|-
TGTGCCAGCAGCCCCTCGGGACTCTCCTACGAGCAGTACTTC
CASSPSGLSYEQYF
>-|TRBJ1-2|TRBV19|-
TGTGCCAGTAGTATATCCGGAGGGGATCTTAGCGGCTACACCTTC
CASSISGGDLSGYTF
>TRBD1|TRBJ2-7|TRBV11-2|-
TGTGCCAGCAGCATATGGGACAGGGGCCACGAGCAGTACTTC
CASSIWDRGHEQYF
>TRBD2|TRBJ2-1|TRBV6-5|few
TGTGCCAGCAGCCCCGGGACTAGCCCCTACAATGAGCAGTTCTTC
CASSPGTSPYNEQFF
>TRBD1|TRBJ2-2|TRBV7-9|-
TGTGCCAGCAGCTTACAGGGACAGGGGGCGACCGGGGAGCTGTTTTTT
CASSLQGQGATGELFF
>TRBD2|TRBJ2-3|TRBV2|-
TGTGCCAGCAGAGACGGACTAGCGGGGGGGTCACGCACAGATACGCAGTATTTT
CASRDGLAGGSRTDTQYF
>TRBD2|TRBJ2-3|TRBV13|once
TGTGCCAGCAGCTCGACTTTAGCGGGTGGACCTATCACAGATACGCAGTATTTT
CASSSTLAGGPITDTQYF
>TRBD1|TRBJ1-4|TRBV4-1|-
TGCGCCAGCAGCCCGGGACAGGGAAGGGAAAAACTGTTTTTT
CASSPGQGREKLFF
>-|TRBJ1-5|TRBV13|few
TGTGCCAGCAGCTTAGGCCGAGAGATAAATCAGCCCCAGCATTTT
CASSLGREINQPQHF
>TRBD1|TRBJ2-5|TRBV6-1|-
TGTGCCAGCAGTGCGGGACAGGGGTGGGAGACCCAGTACTTC
CASSAGQGWETQYF
>-|TRBJ1-3|TRBV7-9|-
TGTGCCAGCAGCGCCCCGGGGAGGGGTCCTGGAAACACCATATATTTT
CASSAPGRGPGNTIYF
>-|TRBJ1-3|TRBV4-2|-
TGTGCCAGCAGCCAGAGCTTCGACAGCTCTGGAAACACCATATATTTT
CASSQSFDSSGNTIYF
>TRBD1|TRBJ2-3|TRBV5-4|few
TGTGCCAGCAGCCCGTGGACAGGGGGGCAGAGCACAGATACGCAGTATTTT
CASSPWTGGQSTDTQYF
>-|TRBJ1-5|TRBV2|few
TGTGCCAGCAAAGACAGGAGCAATCAGCCCCAGCATTTT
CASKDRSNQPQHF
>TRBD2|TRBJ2-3|TRBV28|-
TGTGCCAGCCTGGGGGAGCGGGAGGGCCGAGATACGCAGTATTTT
CASLGEREGRDTQYF
>TRBD1|TRBJ2-1|TRBV28|once
TGTGCCAGCAGTTTATCGGGGACAGGGAATGAGCAGTTCTTC
CASSLSGTGNEQFF
>TRBD2|TRBJ2-5|TRBV9|-
TGTGCCAGCAGCTCAACCGGGACAGCGGGACTAGCGAACCAAGAGACCCAGTACTTC
CASSSTGTAGLANQETQYF
>TRBD1|TRBJ2-2|TRBV7-8|-
TGTGCCAGCAGCCACAGGGGGAAGGACACCGGGGAGCTGTTTTTT
CASSHRGKDTGELFF
>-|TRBJ2-1|TRBV28|-
TGTGCCAGCAGTACCAGGGGATACAACAATGAGCAGTTCTTC
CASSTRGYNNEQFF
>TRBD1|TRBJ1-2|TRBV6-5|-
TGTGCCAGCAGTTACACCCCGCCACAGGGGGGCTATGGCTACACCTTC
CASSYTPPQGGYGYTF
>-|TRBJ2-1|TRBV23-1|-
TGCGCCAGCAACAGGAGGGTTATCTCCTACAATGAGCAGTTCTTC
CASNRRVISYNEQFF
>TRBD1|TRBJ2-7|TRBV27|once
TGTGCCAGCAGCCCCGGGGGACAGGGCTACGAGCAGTACTTC
CASSPGGQGYEQYF
>TRBD2|TRBJ2-1|TRBV11-3|once
TGTGCCAGCAGCTTAAGGCCAGCGGGGGAAAACTACAATGAGCAGTTCTTC
CASSLRPAGENYNEQFF
>TRBD1|TRBJ2-2|TRBV15|-
TGTGCCACCAGCAATTATCCTCTACAGGGGTGGAACACCGGGGAGCTGTTTTTT
CATSNYPLQGWNTGELFF
>-|TRBJ2-7|TRBV27|-
TGTGCCAGTTCTAGTAGCTTCTCCTACGAGCAGTACTTC
CASSSSFSYEQYF
>TRBD1|TRBJ1-5|TRBV2|-
TGTGCCAGCAGTGAATCTTTAGGACAGGGGGCGATTCAGCCCCAGCATTTT
CASSESLGQGAIQPQHF